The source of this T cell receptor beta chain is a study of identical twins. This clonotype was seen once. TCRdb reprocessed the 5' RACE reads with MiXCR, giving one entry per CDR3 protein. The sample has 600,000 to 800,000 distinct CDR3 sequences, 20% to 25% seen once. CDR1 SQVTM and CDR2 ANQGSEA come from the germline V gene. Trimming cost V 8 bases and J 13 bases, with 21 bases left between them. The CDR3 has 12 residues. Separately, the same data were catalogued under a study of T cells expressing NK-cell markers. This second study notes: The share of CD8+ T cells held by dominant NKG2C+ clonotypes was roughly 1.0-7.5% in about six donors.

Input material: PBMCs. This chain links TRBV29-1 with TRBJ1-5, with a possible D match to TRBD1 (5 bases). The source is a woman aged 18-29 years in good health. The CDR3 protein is CSTLGGDGSQHF. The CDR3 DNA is TGCAGCACCCTCGGGGGGGACGGATCACAGCATTTT. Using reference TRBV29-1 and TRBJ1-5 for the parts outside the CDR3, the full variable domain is SAVISQKPSRDICQRGTSLTIQCQVDSQVTMMFWYRQQPGQSLTLIATANQGSEATYESGFVIDKFPISRPNLTFSTLTVSNMSPEDSSIYLCSTLGGDGSQHFGDGTRLSIL.